This T cell receptor beta chain comes out of a study of OX40 agonist ivuxolimab in advanced cancers. The length of the CDR3 is 14 residues. V was trimmed by 8 bases and J by 4 bases, leaving 17 bases between them. The germline V gene has CDR1 LNHDA and CDR2 SQIVND (reference sequence). TCRdb's copy holds only in-frame clones and misses some; the assay was immunoSEQ multiplex PCR. The table lists 20,000 to 25,000 clones, about 87% of them singletons. The material sequenced was CD4+ or CD8+ T cells sorted from blood, taken in a trial of the OX40 agonist ivuxolimab. This TCR derives from an adult with an advanced solid tumor such as melanoma, head and neck, liver or kidney cancer. This chain joins TRBV19 and TRBJ1-1; no definite D call. DNA for the CDR3: TGTGCCAGTTTGCTGGGGTCCGTTCCCACTGAAGCTTTCTTT. This gives the protein CASLLGSVPTEAFF.